What follows are 14 T cell receptor beta chains derived from one specimen sequenced in a study of CD8 T cells in ankylosing spondylitis. Study-wide results and caveats: There was a TCR beta motif, made of eight highly homologous variants, that appeared characteristic of ankylosing spondylitis blood.

Each CDR3 protein is one row after TCRdb ran MiXCR on the 5' RACE reads. This table holds around 490,000 distinct CDR3 sequences, 5.3% found once. These TCRs are of unknown antigen specificity. Sequencing was carried out using blood, either unsorted or a sorted T cell fraction (not recorded which). All receptors derive from a male donor with ankylosing spondylitis.

Note on this clonotype: At one of its ends the junction is not consistent with the germline gene, which may arise from a read error. This sequence joins TRBV11-2 and TRBJ2-7; D not certain. Germline values: CDR1 SGHAT, CDR2 FQNNGV. The CDR3 has 11 residues. The CDR3 nucleotides are TGTGCCAGCAGCTTCATGGGATACGAGCTTTTC. This sequence encodes CASSFMGYELF.

This clonotype was detected ten times or more. V usage is TRBV7-9 and J usage is TRBJ2-1; TRBD2 agrees at 13 bases. Trimming removed 5 bases from V and 7 bases from J; junction bases left unmatched: 11. CDR3 size: 17 residues. Germline CDR1 and CDR2: SEHNR and FQNEAQ (reference sequence). CDR3 loop: CASSPRRTSGRGNEQFF. CDR3 coding DNA: TGTGCCAGCAGCCCTCGTAGGACTAGCGGGAGAGGAAATGAGCAGTTCTTC.

This clonotype was recorded many times. CDR3 in DNA: TGTGCCACCAGTGCCCAGGACAGGCACACCGGGGAGCTGTTTTTT. Its translation: CATSAQDRHTGELFF. The rearrangement joins TRBV24-1 to TRBJ2-2; 7 bases are shared with TRBD1. V dropped 5 bases and J dropped 3; count of bases not matched to a gene: 5. This CDR3 contains 15 residues. Per germline, CDR1 KGHDR and CDR2 SFDVKD.

This clonotype was seen ten or more times. The rearrangement uses TRBV9 and TRBJ1-2; D remains ambiguous. CDR3 length equals 16 residues. Trimming took off 3 bases at V and 4 bases at J, with 19 bases between the two ends. CDR1 SGDLS and CDR2 YYNGEE come from the germline V gene. The CDR3 region is CASSASLTVFGYGYTF. Here the CDR3 DNA reads TGTGCCAGCAGCGCGTCCTTGACGGTCTTTGGCTATGGCTACACCTTC.

This clonotype was seen many times. The rearrangement uses TRBV5-1 and TRBJ2-5, with 8 bases aligning to TRBD2. The germline gives CDR1 SGHRS, CDR2 YFSETQ. The CDR3 is 14 amino acids. The V and J ends lost 3 bases and 1 base, in that order; junction bases with no gene match: 2. The CDR3 sequence: CASSWGLVQETQYF. CDR3 nucleotide sequence: TGCGCCAGCAGCTGGGGACTAGTCCAAGAGACCCAGTACTTC.

This sequence joins TRBV15 and TRBJ2-3; D unclear. V lost 1 base, J lost 1 base, and 6 bases lay in between. This CDR3 has 14 amino acids. Germline V gives CDR1 LNHNV, CDR2 YYDKDF (reference sequence). CDR3 loop: CATSRVRGTDTQYF. Here the CDR3 DNA reads TGTGCCACCAGCAGAGTTCGGGGCACAGATACGCAGTATTTT.

This clonotype was counted many times. This chain uses TRBV4-3 with TRBJ1-4; unclear D gene. The CDR3 covers 15 residues. The germline gives CDR1 LGHNA, CDR2 YSLEER. Trimming cost V 4 bases and J 0 bases, with 9 bases left between them. As DNA, the CDR3 is TGCGCCAGCAGCCGACTCTTTGCAACTAATGAAAAACTGTTTTTT. This gives the protein CASSRLFATNEKLFF.

At least ten counts were recorded for this clonotype. The genes are TRBV5-1 and TRBJ2-2, with 13 positions matching TRBD2. This CDR3 has 15 residues. The germline gives CDR1 SGHRS, CDR2 YFSETQ. V lost 5 bases, J lost 4 bases, and 2 bases stayed unmatched. The CDR3 DNA sequence: TGCGCCAGCAGAACTAGCGGGAGGGCCACCGGGGAGCTGTTTTTT. Its translation: CASRTSGRATGELFF.

Many counts were recorded for this clonotype. The rearrangement links TRBV7-9 to TRBJ1-1; D possibly corresponds to TRBD1 (5 bases). The V gene's germline CDR1 is SEHNR and CDR2 FQNEAQ (reference sequence). V lost 6 bases, J lost 0 bases, and 17 bases lay in between. This CDR3 has 16 amino acids. CDR3: CASRKYIGHLNTEAFF. The CDR3 DNA is TGTGCCAGCAGAAAGTACATTGGACATTTGAACACTGAAGCTTTCTTT.

This clonotype was counted at least ten times. The chain is built from TRBV27 and TRBJ2-2; 13 bases are a match to TRBD2. There are 16 residues in the CDR3. Germline V gene sequence: CDR1 MNHEY, CDR2 SMNVEV (reference sequence). The junction had 6 bases not matched to a gene; V was cut back by 5 bases and J by 6 bases. The CDR3 sequence: CASSMILAGGAGELFF. The CDR3 DNA reads TGTGCCAGCAGTATGATACTAGCGGGAGGGGCCGGGGAGCTGTTTTTT.

The chain carries TRBV6-2 or TRBV6-3 and TRBJ1-2; the D is unclear. Germline values: CDR1 MNHEY, CDR2 SVGEGT. With 2 bases removed from V and 8 bases from J, the gap between germline ends came to 15 bases. The CDR3 has 14 residues. The CDR3 spells CASSYPGRRGGYTF. DNA for the CDR3: TGTGCCAGCAGTTACCCCGGGAGGCGGGGAGGCTACACCTTC.

This clonotype was observed a few times. V and J are TRBV7-2 and TRBJ1-2, with a weak D call TRBD1 (5 bases). The CDR3 has 16 residues. CDR1 and CDR2 (germline): SGHTA, FQGNSA. V dropped 1 base and J dropped 7 bases, with 19 bases sitting between them. The CDR3 sequence is CASSLGIQPGMGGYTF. Written as DNA, the CDR3 is TGTGCCAGCAGCTTAGGCATTCAGCCAGGGATGGGTGGCTACACCTTC.

This clonotype was detected many times. The chain is built from TRBV20-1 and TRBJ1-3, with D possibly being TRBD1 (5 bases). CDR3 length: 18 residues. Looked up from germline, CDR1 is DFQATT and CDR2 is SNEGSKA (reference sequence). The V end lost 0 bases, the J end lost 2 bases, and 20 bases lay between the germline ends. The CDR3 DNA reads TGCAGTGCTAGAGATCTACTCCGCCCGGACAAAGCTGGAAACACCATATATTTT. This translates into CSARDLLRPDKAGNTIYF.

This clonotype was observed a few times. This sequence joins TRBV5-1 and TRBJ2-1, with TRBD2 identical over 8 bases. V gave up 3 bases and J gave up 9 bases; unmatched junction bases: 8. The CDR3 spans 14 residues. Germline lookup yields CDR1 SGHRS and CDR2 YFSETQ. The CDR3 protein is CASSYGSGTFEQFF. CDR3 DNA: TGCGCCAGCAGCTATGGTAGCGGGACTTTTGAGCAGTTCTTC.